The TCR beta chain described here comes from a study of shared clonotypes between healthy human individuals (TCRdb year 2020). In the study overall: A few men and a couple of women, aged 18 to 49 years, made up the cohort. For each donor, CD4 naive and CD4 memory were each run on three plates, CD8 naive on two plates, and CD8 memory on one plate. To estimate repertoire size and how much clonotype sharing occurs between individuals, the study deeply sequenced the blood TCR repertoires of several healthy adults. To increase sequencing depth and limit assay-specific biases, TCR repertoire library preparation and sequencing were carried out by different laboratories using diverse techniques. Per donor, leukapheresis produced somewhere between about 0.94 and 9.5 billion PBMCs.

Results the study describes overall, beyond this receptor: Only blood was sampled, and tissue TCR repertoires likely differ from those in blood. Even with the large sequencing depth, rarefaction of the sorted-subset datasets indicated that sequencing was incomplete. Approximately 4.8% of naive CD4, 3.5% of naive CD8, 2.3% of memory CD4, and about 0.4% of memory CD8 clonotypes were shared across a handful of donors. Naive subsets generally had larger estimated clonotype richness than memory subsets. The genetic and exposure-history diversity represented was limited by the small number of donors. Higher generation probabilities were observed for clonotypes shared by all four sorted-subset donors than for non-shared clonotypes. Based on pairwise subsampling, the degree of clonotype sharing among donors was expected to be affected by sequencing depth.

TCR CDR3 regions were amplified from genomic DNA by multiplex PCR using the deep immunoSEQ assay. Extracted genomic DNA from each cell subset was spread evenly across all wells of several immunoSEQ 96-well plates, with each plate serving as a replicate. For sorted subsets, about 200 ng genomic DNA, equal to 30,000 or so T cell genomes, was loaded into each replicate PCR. The purified libraries were quantified using a Qubit 3.0 fluorometer, sized with a Bioanalyzer 2100, and then quantified again using the KAPA Library Quantification kit. A separate single-read 150-cycle Illumina NextSeq 550 flow cell was used to sequence each immunoSEQ 96-well plate. As for the authors' bioinformatics: Because the immunoSEQ output included only junctional sequences and no quality scores, the filtering could not be the same as the filtering used for full-length reads. To assign V/J genes and CDR3, sequences were annotated using PyIR, a Python wrapper for IgBLAST v1.9, with IMGT germline references. Reads were removed for weak V/J assignments (E-value above 1e-6), missing CDR3, stop codons, out-of-frame junctions, or ambiguous translated residues. A V3J clonotype was defined by an identical inferred V gene, J gene, and CDR3 amino acid sequence. Percentage overlap between repertoires was calculated by dividing the number of shared unique clonotypes by the size of the smaller repertoire. Three approaches were used to assess repertoire richness: RTK rarefaction, the Chao1 estimator, and Recon v2.1 estimates of unobserved clonotypes. Generation probabilities were computed with OLGA for all TCRbeta clonotypes obtained by the gDNA method from four donors. The immuneACCESS repertoire file appears here via TCRdb, limited to in-frame rearrangements. These files lack a portion of the clones; in checked studies, under half of the deficit traces to unresolved V genes, and the cause of the others is not known. That table furnishes V, J and clone size, whereas the DNA furnished D and trimming. This sample lists 2 million or so clones; over 85% were detected once. The ten largest account for more than 0.1% of the sample.

Points on this clone: The target of this receptor is not known. Possible read error: a much larger clone is one base away. Other DNA sequences from this sample encode an identical CDR3 as well.

Based on the germline V gene, the CDR1 and CDR2 sequences are SGHRS and YFSETQ. The CDR3 holds 11 amino acids from the cysteine to the phenylalanine. Only the CDR3 part of the read is kept: 33 bases, read in frame from the first base. At the junction V is shortened by 4 bases and J by 3 bases, with 4 bases in between. The donors were healthy, HIV-negative adults with no recently reported acute infections or vaccinations. All donors were Caucasian adults living in Nashville, Tennessee, USA. Magnetic negative selection was used to enrich CD4+ T cells, after which naive cells were positively selected on CD45RA and the negative fraction became the memory subset. Blood was obtained by leukapheresis, after which PBMCs were separated by Ficoll-Histopaque density gradient centrifugation and cryopreserved in liquid nitrogen vapor phase. Analytical flow cytometry was used to check the purity and quantity of every magnetically sorted T cell population. Each sorted fraction had its genomic DNA isolated and then quantified by UV absorbance on a Nanodrop 2000c.

The rearrangement combines TRBV5-1 with TRBJ2-5, with no reliable assignment of the D segment. The source is a man aged 18 to 29 in good health. Sequenced input: naive CD4+ T cells sorted from blood. In the paper's terms, the cell subset or site label means: CD45RA+ positively selected. CDR3 region: CASSLEETQYF. The DNA is as follows: TGCGCCAGCAGCCTGGAAGAGACCCAGTACTTC.